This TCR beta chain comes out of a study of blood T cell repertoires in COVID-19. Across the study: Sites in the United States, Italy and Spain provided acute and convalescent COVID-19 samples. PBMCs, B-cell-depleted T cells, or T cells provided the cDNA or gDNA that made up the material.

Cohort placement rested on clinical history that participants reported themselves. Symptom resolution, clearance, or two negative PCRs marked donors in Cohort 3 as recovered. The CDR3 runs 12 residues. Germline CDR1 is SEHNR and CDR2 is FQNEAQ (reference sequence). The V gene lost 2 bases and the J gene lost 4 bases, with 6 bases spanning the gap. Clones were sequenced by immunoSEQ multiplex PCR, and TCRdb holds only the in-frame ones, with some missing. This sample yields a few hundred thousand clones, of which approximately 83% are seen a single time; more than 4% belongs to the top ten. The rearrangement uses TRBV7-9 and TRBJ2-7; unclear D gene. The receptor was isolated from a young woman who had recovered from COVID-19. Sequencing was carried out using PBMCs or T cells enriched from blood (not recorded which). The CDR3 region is CASSLTAYEQYF. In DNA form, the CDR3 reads TGTGCCAGCAGCTTAACTGCATACGAGCAGTACTTC. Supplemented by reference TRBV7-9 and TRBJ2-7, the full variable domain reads DTGVSQNPRHKITKRGQNVTFRCDPISEHNRLYWYRQTLGQGPEFLTYFQNEAQLEKSRLLSDRFSAERPKGSFSTLEIQRTEQGDSAMYLCASSLTAYEQYFGPGTRLTVT.